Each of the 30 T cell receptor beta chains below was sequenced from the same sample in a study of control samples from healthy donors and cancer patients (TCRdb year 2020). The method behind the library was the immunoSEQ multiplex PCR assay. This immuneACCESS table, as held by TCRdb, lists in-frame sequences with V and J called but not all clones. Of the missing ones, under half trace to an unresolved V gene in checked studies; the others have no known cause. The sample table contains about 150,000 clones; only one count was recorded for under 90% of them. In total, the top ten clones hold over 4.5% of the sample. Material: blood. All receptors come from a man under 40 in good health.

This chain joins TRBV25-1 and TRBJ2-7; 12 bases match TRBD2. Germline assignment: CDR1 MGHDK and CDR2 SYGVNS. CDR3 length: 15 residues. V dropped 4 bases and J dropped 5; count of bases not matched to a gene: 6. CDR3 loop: CASSATSGSIHEQYF. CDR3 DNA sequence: TGTGCCAGCAGTGCGACTAGCGGGAGTATCCACGAGCAGTACTTC.

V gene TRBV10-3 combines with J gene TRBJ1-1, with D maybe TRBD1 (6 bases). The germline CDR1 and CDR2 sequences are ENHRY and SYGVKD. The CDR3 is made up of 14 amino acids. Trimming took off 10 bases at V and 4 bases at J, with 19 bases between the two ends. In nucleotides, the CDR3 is TGTGCCACCCTTTCAACAGGGTCCGGCACTGAAGCTTTCTTT. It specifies CATLSTGSGTEAFF.

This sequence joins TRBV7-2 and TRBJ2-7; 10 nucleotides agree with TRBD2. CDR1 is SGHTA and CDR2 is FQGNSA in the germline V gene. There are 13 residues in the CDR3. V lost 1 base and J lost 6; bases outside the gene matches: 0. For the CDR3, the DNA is TGTGCCAGCAGCTTAGGACTAGCGGGCGAGCAGTACTTC. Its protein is CASSLGLAGEQYF.

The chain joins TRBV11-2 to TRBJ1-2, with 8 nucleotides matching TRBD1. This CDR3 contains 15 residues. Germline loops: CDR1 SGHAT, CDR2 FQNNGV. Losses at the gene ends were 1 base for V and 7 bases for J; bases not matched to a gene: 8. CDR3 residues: CASSLGPDRGSGYTF. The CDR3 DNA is TGTGCCAGCAGCTTAGGCCCCGACAGGGGCAGTGGCTACACCTTC. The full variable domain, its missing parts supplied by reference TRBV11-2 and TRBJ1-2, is EAGVAQSPRYKIIEKRQSVAFWCNPISGHATLYWYQQILGQGPKLLIQFQNNGVVDDSQLPKDRFSAERLKGVDSTLKIQPAKLEDSAVYLCASSLGPDRGSGYTFGSGTRLTVV.

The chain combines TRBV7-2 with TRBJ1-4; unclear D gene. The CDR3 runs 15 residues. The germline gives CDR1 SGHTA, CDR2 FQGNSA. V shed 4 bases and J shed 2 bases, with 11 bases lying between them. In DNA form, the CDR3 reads TGTGCCAGCAGCTACGAAAGAAGGACTAATGAAAAACTGTTTTTT. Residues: CASSYERRTNEKLFF.

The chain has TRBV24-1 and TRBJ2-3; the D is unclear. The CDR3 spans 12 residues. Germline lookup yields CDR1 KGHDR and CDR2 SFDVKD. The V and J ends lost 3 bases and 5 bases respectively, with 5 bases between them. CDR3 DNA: TGTGCCACCAGTGATACGAGAGATACGCAGTATTTT. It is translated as CATSDTRDTQYF.

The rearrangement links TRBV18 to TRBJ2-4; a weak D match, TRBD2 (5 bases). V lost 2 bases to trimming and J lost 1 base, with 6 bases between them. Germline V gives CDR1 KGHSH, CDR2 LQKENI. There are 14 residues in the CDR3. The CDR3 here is CASSPTGAKNIQYF. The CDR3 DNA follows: TGTGCCAGCTCACCAACGGGGGCCAAAAACATTCAGTACTTC. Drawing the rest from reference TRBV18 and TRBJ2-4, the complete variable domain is NAGVMQNPRHLVRRRGQEARLRCSPMKGHSHVYWYRQLPEEGLKFMVYLQKENIIDESGMPKERFSAEFPKEGPSILRIQQVVRGDSAAYFCASSPTGAKNIQYFGAGTRLSVL.

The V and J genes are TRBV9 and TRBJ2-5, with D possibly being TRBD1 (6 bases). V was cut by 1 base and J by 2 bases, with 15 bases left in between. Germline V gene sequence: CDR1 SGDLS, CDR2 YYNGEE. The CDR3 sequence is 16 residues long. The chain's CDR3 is CASSVWWGQIQETQYF. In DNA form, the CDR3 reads TGTGCCAGCAGCGTATGGTGGGGACAAATACAAGAGACCCAGTACTTC.

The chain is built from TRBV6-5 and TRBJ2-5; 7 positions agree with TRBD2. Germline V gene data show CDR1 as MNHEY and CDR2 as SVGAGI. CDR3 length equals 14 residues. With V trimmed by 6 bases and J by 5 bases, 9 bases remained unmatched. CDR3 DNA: TGTGCCAGCAGCTTTATCGGGAGGTGGGAGACCCAGTACTTC. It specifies CASSFIGRWETQYF.

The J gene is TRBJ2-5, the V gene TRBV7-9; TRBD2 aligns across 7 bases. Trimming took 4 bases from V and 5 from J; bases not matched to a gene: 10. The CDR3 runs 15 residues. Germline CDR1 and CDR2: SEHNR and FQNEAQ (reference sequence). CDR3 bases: TGTGCCAGCAGCTCCCCTCAGTGGGGGGGGGAGACCCAGTACTTC. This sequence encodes CASSSPQWGGETQYF.

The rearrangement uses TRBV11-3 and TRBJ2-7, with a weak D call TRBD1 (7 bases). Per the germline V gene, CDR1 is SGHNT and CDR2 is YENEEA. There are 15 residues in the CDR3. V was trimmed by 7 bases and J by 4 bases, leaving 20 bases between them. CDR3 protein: CASTPGGGGVYEQYF. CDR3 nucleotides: TGTGCCAGCACCCCAGGAGGGGGCGGAGTTTACGAGCAGTACTTC.

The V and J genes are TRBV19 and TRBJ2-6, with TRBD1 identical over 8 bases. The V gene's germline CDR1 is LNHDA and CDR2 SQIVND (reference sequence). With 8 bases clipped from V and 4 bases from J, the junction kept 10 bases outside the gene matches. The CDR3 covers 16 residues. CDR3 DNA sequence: TGTGCCAGTTCACTCCAGGGGGCGAGGGGGGCCAACGTCCTGACTTTC. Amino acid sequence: CASSLQGARGANVLTF.

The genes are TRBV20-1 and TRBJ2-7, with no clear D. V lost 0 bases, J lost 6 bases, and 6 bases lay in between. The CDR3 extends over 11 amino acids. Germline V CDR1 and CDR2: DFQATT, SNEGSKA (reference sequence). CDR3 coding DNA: TGCAGTGCTAGAGATGTTACCGAGCAGTACTTC. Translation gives CSARDVTEQYF.

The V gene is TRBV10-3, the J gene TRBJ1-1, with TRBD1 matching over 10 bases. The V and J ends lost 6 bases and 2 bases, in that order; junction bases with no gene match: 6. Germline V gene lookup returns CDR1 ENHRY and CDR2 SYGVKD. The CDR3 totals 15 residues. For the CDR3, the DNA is TGTGCCATCAGCGCCGAGACAGGGGGCAACACTGAAGCTTTCTTT. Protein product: CAISAETGGNTEAFF.

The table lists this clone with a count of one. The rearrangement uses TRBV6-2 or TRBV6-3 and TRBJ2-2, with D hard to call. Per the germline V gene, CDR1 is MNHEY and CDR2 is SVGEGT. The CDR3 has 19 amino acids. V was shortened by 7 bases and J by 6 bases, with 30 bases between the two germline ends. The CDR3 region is CASTPEWVRWALSAGELFF. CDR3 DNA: TGTGCCAGCACCCCAGAATGGGTCAGGTGGGCGTTGTCGGCCGGGGAGCTGTTTTTT.

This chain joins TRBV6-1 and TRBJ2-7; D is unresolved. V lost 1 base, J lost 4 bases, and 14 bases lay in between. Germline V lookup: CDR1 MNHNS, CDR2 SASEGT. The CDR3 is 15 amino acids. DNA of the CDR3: TGTGCCAGCAGTGAAGTGGAAGGGCTGTTATACGAGCAGTACTTC. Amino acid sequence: CASSEVEGLLYEQYF.

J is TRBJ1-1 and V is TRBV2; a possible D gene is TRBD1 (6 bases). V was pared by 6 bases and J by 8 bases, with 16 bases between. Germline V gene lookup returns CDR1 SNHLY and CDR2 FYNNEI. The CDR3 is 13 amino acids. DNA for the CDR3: TGTGCCAGCAGCCAGGACAGCGCCCAGGAAGCTTTCTTT. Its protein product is CASSQDSAQEAFF.

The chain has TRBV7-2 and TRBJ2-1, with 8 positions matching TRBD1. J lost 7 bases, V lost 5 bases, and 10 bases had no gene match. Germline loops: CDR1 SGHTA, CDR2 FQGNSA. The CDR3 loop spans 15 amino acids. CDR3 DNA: TGTGCCAGCAGCCCCAGGGGGCCTTCAAGTAATGAGCAGTTCTTC. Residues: CASSPRGPSSNEQFF.

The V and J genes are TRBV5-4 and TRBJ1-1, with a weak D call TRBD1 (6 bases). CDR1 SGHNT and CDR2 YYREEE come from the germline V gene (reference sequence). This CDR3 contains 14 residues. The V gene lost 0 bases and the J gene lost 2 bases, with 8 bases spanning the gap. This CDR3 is CASSLVGGNTEAFF. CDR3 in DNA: TGTGCCAGCAGCTTGGTAGGGGGAAACACTGAAGCTTTCTTT.

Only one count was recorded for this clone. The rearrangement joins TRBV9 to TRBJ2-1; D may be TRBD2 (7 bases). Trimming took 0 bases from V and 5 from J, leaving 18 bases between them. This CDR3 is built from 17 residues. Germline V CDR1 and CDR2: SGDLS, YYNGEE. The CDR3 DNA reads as TGTGCCAGCAGCGTAGTAGGGTCAGGGGACTATAACAATGAGCAGTTCTTC. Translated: CASSVVGSGDYNNEQFF.

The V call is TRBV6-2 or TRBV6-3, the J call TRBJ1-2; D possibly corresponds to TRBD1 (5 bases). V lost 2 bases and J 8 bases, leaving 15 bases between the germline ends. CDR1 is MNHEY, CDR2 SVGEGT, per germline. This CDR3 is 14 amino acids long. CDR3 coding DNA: TGTGCCAGCAGTTACAACGGGGGTCTGCAGGGCTACACCTTC. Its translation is CASSYNGGLQGYTF.

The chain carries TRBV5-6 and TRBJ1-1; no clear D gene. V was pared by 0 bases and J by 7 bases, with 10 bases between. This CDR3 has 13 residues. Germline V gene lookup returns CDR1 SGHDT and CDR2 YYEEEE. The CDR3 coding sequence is TGTGCCAGCAGCTTGGTGCAGGACCTTGAAGCTTTCTTT. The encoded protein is CASSLVQDLEAFF.

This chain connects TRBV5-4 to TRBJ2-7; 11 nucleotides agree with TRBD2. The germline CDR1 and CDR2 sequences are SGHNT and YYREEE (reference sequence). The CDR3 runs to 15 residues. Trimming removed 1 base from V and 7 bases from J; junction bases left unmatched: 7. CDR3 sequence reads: CASSLPGLAEGEQYF. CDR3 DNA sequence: TGTGCCAGCAGCTTGCCGGGACTAGCGGAGGGGGAGCAGTACTTC. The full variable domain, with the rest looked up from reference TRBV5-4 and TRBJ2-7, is ETGVTQSPTHLIKTRGQQVTLRCSSQSGHNTVSWYQQALGQGPQFIFQYYREEENGRGNFPPRFSGLQFPNYSSELNVNALELDDSALYLCASSLPGLAEGEQYFGPGTRLTVT.

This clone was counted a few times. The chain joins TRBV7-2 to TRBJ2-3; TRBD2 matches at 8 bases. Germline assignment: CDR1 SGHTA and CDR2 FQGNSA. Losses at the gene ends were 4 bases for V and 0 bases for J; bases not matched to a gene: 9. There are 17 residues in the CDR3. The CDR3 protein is CASSSGGGSPSTDTQYF. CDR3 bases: TGTGCCAGCAGCTCGGGGGGGGGCTCCCCTAGCACAGATACGCAGTATTTT.

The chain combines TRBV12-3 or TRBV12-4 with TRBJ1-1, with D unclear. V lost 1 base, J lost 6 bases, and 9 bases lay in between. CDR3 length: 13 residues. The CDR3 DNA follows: TGTGCCAGCAGTTTAGGGGCGCAGGCTGAAGCTTTCTTT. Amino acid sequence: CASSLGAQAEAFF.

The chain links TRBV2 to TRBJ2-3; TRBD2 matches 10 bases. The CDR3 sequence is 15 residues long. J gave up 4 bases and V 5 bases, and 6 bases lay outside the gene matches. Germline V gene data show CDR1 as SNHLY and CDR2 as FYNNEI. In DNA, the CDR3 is TGTGCCAGCAGTAGTAGCGGGGGGCCAGCAGATACGCAGTATTTT. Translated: CASSSSGGPADTQYF.

The CDR3 DNA reads as TGTGCCACCAGTGATGATCTAGCCCCTCGAGGCCAACAAAACAATGAGCAGTTCTTC. It yields the protein CATSDDLAPRGQQNNEQFF. The chain links TRBV24-1 to TRBJ2-1, with D maybe TRBD2 (5 bases). Trimming removed 3 bases at V and 5 bases at J, with 25 bases between. This CDR3 contains 19 residues. The germline V gene encodes CDR1 KGHDR and CDR2 SFDVKD.

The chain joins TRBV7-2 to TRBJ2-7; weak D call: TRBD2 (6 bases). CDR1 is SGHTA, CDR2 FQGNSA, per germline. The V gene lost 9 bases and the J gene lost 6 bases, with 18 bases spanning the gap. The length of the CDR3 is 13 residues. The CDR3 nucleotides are TGTGCCAGTTCCATTTTGGGACTGGGCGAGCAGTACTTC. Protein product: CASSILGLGEQYF.

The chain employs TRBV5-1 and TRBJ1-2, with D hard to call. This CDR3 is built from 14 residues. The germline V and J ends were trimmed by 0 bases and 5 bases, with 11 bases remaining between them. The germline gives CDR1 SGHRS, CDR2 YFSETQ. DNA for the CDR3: TGCGCCAGCAGCTTGGGGGTGGGGAGTTATGGCTACACCTTC. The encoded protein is CASSLGVGSYGYTF. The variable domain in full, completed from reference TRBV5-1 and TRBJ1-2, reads KAGVTQTPRYLIKTRGQQVTLSCSPISGHRSVSWYQQTPGQGLQFLFEYFSETQRNKGNFPGRFSGRQFSNSRSEMNVSTLELGDSALYLCASSLGVGSYGYTFGSGTRLTVV.

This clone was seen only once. This CDR3 reads CASSWTSPSEQYF. DNA of the CDR3: TGTGCCAGCAGTTGGACTAGTCCCTCCGAGCAGTACTTC. This chain joins TRBV6-5 and TRBJ2-7, with 7 bases lining up with TRBD2. V trimming: 4 bases; J trimming: 6 bases; junction bases outside the gene matches: 6. The CDR3 extends over 13 amino acids. The germline CDR1 and CDR2 sequences are MNHEY and SVGAGI.